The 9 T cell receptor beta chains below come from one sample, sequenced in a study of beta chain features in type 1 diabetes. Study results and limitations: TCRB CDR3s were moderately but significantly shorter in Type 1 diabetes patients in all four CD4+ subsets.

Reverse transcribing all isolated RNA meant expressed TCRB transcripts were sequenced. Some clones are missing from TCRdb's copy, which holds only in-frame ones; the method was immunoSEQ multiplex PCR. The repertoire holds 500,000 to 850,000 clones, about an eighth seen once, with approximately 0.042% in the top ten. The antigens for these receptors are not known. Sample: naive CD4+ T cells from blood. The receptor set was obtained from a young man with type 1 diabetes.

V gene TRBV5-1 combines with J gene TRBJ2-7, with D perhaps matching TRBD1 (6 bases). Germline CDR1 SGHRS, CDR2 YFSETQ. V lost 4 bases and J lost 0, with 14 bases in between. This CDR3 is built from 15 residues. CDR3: CASSLRQVGSYEQYF. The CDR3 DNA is TGCGCCAGCAGCCTCCGACAGGTCGGCTCCTACGAGCAGTACTTC.

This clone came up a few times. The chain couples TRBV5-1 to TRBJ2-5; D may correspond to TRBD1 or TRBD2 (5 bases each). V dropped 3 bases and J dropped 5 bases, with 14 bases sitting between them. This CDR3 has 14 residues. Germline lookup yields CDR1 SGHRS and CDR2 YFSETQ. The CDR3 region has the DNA TGCGCCAGCAGCTCGCGGCCGGGGCCGGAGACCCAGTACTTC. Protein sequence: CASSSRPGPETQYF.

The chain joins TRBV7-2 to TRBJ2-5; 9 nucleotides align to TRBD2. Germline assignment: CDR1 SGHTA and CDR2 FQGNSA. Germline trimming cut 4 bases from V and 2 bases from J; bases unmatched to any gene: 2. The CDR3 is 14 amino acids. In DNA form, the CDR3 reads TGTGCCAGCAGCTCTAGCGGGGATCAAGAGACCCAGTACTTC. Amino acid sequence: CASSSSGDQETQYF.

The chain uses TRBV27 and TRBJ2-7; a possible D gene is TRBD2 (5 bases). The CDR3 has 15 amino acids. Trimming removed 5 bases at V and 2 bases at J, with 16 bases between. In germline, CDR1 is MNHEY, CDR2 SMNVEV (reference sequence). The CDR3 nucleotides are TGTGCCAGCAGTAAAGCGGAGGCAGCCCCCTACGAGCAGTACTTC. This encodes CASSKAEAAPYEQYF.

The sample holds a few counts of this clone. CDR3 sequence (DNA): TGTGCCAGCAGCTTGCAGGACTATACGCAGTATTTT. Amino acids: CASSLQDYTQYF. This sequence joins TRBV5-6 and TRBJ2-3; a possible D gene is TRBD2 (5 bases). V dropped 1 base and J dropped 7 bases, with 7 bases sitting between them. This CDR3 comprises 12 residues. Germline loops: CDR1 SGHDT, CDR2 YYEEEE.

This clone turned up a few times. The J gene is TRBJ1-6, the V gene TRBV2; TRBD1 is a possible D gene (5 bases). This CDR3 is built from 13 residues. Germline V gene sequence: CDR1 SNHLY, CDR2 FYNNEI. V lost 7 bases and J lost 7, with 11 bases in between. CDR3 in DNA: TGTGCCAGCAACTCGGAGGGGAATTCACCCCTCCACTTT. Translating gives CASNSEGNSPLHF.

The CDR3 bases are TGCGCCAGCAGCTTGGTCCCTCAAGGCAATCAGCCCCAGCATTTT. Translation gives CASSLVPQGNQPQHF. The rearrangement links TRBV5-1 to TRBJ1-5; D is unresolved. V was pared by 0 bases and J by 2 bases, with 9 bases between. This CDR3 is built from 15 residues. Germline loops: CDR1 SGHRS, CDR2 YFSETQ.

As DNA, the CDR3 is TGCGCCAGCAGCCACCTCCTGGGGCGGAGCGGGAGCTCCGGGGAGCTGTTTTTT. It is translated as CASSHLLGRSGSSGELFF. J is TRBJ2-2 and V is TRBV4-1, with 8 bases fitting TRBD2. This CDR3 region has 18 residues. Germline V CDR1 and CDR2: MGHRA, YSYEKL. V lost 3 bases and J lost 6; bases outside the gene matches: 15.

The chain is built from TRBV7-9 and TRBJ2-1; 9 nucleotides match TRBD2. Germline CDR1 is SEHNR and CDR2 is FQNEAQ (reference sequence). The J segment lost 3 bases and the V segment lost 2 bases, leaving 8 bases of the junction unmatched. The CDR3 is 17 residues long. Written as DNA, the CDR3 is TGTGCCAGCAGCTTACCTTACATAGCGGGAGTCTACAATGAGCAGTTCTTC. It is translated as CASSLPYIAGVYNEQFF.